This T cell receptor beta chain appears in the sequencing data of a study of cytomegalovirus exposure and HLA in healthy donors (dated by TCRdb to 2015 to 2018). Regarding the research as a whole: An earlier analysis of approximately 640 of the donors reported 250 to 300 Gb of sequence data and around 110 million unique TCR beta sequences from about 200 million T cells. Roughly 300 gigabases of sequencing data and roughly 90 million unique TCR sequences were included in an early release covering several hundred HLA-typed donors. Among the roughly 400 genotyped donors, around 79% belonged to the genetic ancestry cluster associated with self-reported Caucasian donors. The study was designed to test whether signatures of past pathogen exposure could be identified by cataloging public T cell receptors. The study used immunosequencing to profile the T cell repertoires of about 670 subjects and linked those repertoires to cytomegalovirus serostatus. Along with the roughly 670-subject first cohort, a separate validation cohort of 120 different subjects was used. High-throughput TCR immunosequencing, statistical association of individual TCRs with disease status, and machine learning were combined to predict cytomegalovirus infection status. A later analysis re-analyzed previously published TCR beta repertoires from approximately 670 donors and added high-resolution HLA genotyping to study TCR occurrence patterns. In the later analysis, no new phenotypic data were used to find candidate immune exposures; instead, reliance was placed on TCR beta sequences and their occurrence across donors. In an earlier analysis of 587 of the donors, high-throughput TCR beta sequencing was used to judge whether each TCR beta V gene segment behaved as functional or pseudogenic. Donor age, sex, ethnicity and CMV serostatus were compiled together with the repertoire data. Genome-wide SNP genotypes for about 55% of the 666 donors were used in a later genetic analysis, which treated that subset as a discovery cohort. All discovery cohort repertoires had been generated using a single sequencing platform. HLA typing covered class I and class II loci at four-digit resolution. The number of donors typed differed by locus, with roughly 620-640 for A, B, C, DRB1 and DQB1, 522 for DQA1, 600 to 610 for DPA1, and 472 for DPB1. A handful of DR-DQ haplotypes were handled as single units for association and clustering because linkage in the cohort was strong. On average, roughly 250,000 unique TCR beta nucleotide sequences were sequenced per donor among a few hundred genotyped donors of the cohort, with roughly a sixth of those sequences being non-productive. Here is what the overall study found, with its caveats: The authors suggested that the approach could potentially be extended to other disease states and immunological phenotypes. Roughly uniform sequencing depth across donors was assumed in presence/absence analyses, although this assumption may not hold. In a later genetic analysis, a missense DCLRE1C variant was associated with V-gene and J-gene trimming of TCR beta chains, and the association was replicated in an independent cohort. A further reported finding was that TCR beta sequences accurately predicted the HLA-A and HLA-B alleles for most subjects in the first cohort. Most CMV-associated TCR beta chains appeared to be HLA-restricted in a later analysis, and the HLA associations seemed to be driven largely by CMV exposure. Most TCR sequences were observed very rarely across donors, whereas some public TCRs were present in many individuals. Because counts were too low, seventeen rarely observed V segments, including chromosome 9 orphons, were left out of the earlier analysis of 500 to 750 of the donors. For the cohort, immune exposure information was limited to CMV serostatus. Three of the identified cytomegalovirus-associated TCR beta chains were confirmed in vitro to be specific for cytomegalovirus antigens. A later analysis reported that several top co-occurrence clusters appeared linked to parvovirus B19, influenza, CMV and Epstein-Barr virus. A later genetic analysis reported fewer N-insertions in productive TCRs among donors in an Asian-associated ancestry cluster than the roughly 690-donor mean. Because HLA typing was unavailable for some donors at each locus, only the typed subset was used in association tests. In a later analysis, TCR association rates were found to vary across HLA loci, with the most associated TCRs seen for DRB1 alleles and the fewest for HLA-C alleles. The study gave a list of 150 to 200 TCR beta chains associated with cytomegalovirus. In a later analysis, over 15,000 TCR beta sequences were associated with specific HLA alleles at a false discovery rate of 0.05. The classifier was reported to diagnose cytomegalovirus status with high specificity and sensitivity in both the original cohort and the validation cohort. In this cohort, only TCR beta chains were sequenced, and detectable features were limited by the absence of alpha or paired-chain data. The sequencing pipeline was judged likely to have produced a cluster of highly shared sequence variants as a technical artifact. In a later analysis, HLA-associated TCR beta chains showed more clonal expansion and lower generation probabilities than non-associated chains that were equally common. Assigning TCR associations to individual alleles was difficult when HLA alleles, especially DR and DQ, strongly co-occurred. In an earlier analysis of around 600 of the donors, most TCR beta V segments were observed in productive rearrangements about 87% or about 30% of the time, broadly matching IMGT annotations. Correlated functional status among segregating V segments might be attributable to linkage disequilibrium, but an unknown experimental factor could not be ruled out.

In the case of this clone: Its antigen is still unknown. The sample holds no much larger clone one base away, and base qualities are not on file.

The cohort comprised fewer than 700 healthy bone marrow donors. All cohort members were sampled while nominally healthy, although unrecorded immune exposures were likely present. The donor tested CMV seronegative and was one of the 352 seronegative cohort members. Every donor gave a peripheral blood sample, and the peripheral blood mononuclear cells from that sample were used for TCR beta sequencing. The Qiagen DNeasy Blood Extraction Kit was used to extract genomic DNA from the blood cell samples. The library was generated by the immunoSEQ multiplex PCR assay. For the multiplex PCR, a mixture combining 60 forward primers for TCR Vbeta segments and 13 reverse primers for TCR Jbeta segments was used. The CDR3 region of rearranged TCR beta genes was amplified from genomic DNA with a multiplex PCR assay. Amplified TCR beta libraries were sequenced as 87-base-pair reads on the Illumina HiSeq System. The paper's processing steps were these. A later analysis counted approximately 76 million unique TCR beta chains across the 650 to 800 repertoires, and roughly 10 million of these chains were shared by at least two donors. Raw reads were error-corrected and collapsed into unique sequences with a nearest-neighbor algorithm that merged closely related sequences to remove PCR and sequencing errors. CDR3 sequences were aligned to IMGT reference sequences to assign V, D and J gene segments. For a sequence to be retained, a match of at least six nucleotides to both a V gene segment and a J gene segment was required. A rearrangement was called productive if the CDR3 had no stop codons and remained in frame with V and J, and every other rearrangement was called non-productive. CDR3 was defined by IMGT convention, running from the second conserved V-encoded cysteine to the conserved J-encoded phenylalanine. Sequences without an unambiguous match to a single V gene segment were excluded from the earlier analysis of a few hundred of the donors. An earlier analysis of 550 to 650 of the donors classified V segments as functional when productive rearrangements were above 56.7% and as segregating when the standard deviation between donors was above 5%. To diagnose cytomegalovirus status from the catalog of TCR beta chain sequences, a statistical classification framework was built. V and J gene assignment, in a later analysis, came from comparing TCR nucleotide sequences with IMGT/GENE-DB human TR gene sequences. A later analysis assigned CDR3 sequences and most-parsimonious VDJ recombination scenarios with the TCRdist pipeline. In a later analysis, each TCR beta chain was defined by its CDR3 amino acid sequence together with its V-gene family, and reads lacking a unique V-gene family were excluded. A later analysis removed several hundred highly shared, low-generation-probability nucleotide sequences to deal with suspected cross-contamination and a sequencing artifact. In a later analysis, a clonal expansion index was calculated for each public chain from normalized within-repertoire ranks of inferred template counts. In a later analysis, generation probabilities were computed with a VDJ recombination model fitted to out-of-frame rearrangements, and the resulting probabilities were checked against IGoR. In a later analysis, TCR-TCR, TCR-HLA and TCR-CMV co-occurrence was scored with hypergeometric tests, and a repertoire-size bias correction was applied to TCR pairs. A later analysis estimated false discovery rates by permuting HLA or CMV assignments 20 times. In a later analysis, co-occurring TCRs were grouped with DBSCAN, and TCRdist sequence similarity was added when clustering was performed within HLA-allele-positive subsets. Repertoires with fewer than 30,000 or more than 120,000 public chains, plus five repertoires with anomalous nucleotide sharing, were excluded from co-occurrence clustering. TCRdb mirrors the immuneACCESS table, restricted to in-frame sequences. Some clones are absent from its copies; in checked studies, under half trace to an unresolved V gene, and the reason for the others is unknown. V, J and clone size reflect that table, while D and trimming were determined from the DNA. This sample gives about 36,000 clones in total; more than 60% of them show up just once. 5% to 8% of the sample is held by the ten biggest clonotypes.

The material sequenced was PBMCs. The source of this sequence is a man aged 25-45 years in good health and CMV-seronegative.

At the DNA level, the sequence is TGCGCCAGCAGCACTCTATCGGGGGGCCCCGGGACTGAAGCTTTCTTT. Its product reads: CASSTLSGGPGTEAFF. In this chain, TRBV10-2 is recombined with TRBJ1-1; matching of 6 bases hints at TRBD1 as the D gene. Spanning cysteine to phenylalanine, the CDR3 consists of 16 amino acids. The DNA shown is the 48-base CDR3, in frame from base 1. V is reduced by 6 bases and J by 5 bases, leaving a spacing of 22 bases between them. Looking up the germline V gene yields CDR1 WSHSY and CDR2 SAAADI.